This record covers a single T cell receptor (beta chain). There is no known antigen for this receptor. Per-base qualities were not stored, and no clone one base away is much larger. V lost 0 bases and J lost 0 bases; the stretch between them is 12 bases long. As encoded in the germline V gene, CDR1 is MNHEY while CDR2 is SVGAGI. The CDR3, from cysteine to phenylalanine, totals 17 residues. The kept DNA is CDR3 alone, 51 bases in frame from the first base. Read against the paper, the sample's time point label means: blood at routine non-recurrence follow-up after resection. TCR sequencing used whole RNA extracted from tumor and nontumor lung tissue, or from cryopreserved PBMC samples, without cell sorting. Only patients with enough RNA available from two or more tumor regions were chosen for TCR sequencing. This specimen belongs to a study of spatial heterogeneity in lung cancer (dated by TCRdb to between 2019 and 2020). Concerning the study at large: Donors were 72 patients with early-stage, untreated non-small cell lung cancer from the lung TRACERx cohort. In non-small cell lung cancer, the study made a quantitative comparison of TCR alpha and beta repertoires among multiple tumor regions, matched nontumor lung and blood. Beta-chain transcripts were consistently detected in greater numbers than alpha-chain transcripts, which likely reflects a higher abundance of beta-chain transcripts. Follow-up PBMC samples were sequenced whenever available, with a median time to follow-up of around two years after resection. Nonsynonymous mutation counts, determined by whole-exome sequencing of tumor tissue, were related to features of the TCR repertoire. Both alpha and beta chains were TCR-sequenced in roughly 200 tumor regions, under 70 matched nontumor lung samples and roughly 50 PBMC samples obtained at surgery. In the raw uncorrected reads, each unique combination of TCR and UMI appeared on average more than ten times. The paper's findings and limits, for the study overall: Additional single-cell paired TCR alpha and beta sequencing was considered necessary to confirm, at a functional level, the hypothesis that regional TCRs recognize regional mutations. Ubiquitous expanded tumor TCRs were found in blood more often at tumor resection than at routine follow-up. Only approximately 15 patients were included in the comparisons of baseline and follow-up blood repertoires.

The library was produced with 5' RACE. Sequencer: NextSeq 500. The TCR library protocol attached a unique molecular identifier to each TCR cDNA molecule to allow correction of PCR and sequencing errors. For the original study's pipeline: TCR identification, UMI-based error correction and CDR3 extraction were all carried out with Decombinator tools. TCRs above a frequency of 2 per 1,000, corresponding to the top 1% of the tumor frequency distribution, were defined as expanded. Renyi diversity was computed with the R vegan package after each repertoire had been subsampled 100 times to 5,000 TCRs. CDR3 similarity networks were built from amino acid triplet string-kernel similarity, with CDR3s being connected when pairwise similarity was above 0.82. TCRdb handled the public reads itself, with Q25 trimming in fastp and clone calling in MiXCR, and kept productive beta chains. Rows with a matching CDR3 protein are joined into one entry that keeps the most common DNA and genes. The V and J calls were determined by TCRdb, not by the authors. The sample table lists roughly 120,000 distinct CDR3 sequences, 9.5% to 15% of them with a count of one. The leading ten clones occupy 16% of the sample.

The V gene is TRBV6-5 and the J gene is TRBJ2-1, with the D gene too uncertain to name. The sample here was PBMCs, taken at follow-up. This sequence was found in a male donor with early-stage non-small cell lung cancer. The nucleotide sequence reads as follows: TGTGCCAGCAGTTACTCGTACCGGCAGAGCTCCTACAATGAGCAGTTCTTC. The resulting protein is CASSYSYRQSSYNEQFF.